A single sample gave rise to the 2 T cell receptor beta chains below, sequenced in a study of T cells after yellow fever vaccination. TCRdb redid the calling of the 5' RACE reads with MiXCR, one entry per CDR3 protein. The table has about 240,000 distinct CDR3 sequences, more than 3.5% seen once; the top ten hold 15% to 20%. The sequencing here drew on PBMCs, taken 15 days after the yellow fever booster vaccination. All receptors come from a man aged 18 to 29 who received the YFV17D yellow fever vaccine.

J is TRBJ1-6 and V is TRBV20-1; unclear D gene. In germline, CDR1 is DFQATT, CDR2 SNEGSKA (reference sequence). Trimming stripped 7 bases from V and 9 bases from J, with 22 bases between. The CDR3 length is 15 residues. CDR3 loop: CSVPFRGKGSSPLHF. DNA for the CDR3: TGCAGTGTTCCGTTTCGGGGAAAGGGTAGTTCACCCCTCCACTTT.

At least ten counts were recorded for this clonotype. The V call is TRBV15, the J call TRBJ2-1; D might be TRBD1 (5 bases). CDR1 LNHNV and CDR2 YYDKDF come from the germline V gene (reference sequence). V lost 5 bases and J 9 bases, leaving 11 bases between the germline ends. The CDR3 contains 12 residues. CDR3 protein: CATSHYRGEQFF. The CDR3, as DNA: TGTGCCACCAGCCATTATAGGGGTGAGCAGTTCTTC. The full variable domain, completed using reference TRBV15 and TRBJ2-1, is DAMVIQNPRYQVTQFGKPVTLSCSQTLNHNVMYWYQQKSSQAPKLLFHYYDKDFNNEADTPDNFQSRRPNTSFCFLDIRSPGLGDTAMYLCATSHYRGEQFFGPGTRLTVL.